The rows below give T cell receptor beta chains drawn from one sample of a study of a mutant IDH1 vaccine in newly diagnosed glioma. Which antigens these TCRs recognize remains unknown. The repertoire was sequenced with immunoSEQ multiplex PCR; TCRdb's copy has only in-frame clones and lacks some. The sample includes roughly 60,000 clones, approximately 81% seen only once; the top ten take approximately 4%. The sample here was PBMCs, taken from a glioma patient whose treatment included an IDH1 peptide vaccine. All receptors come from a man younger than 40 with glioma. CDR3s include the opening cysteine and the closing phenylalanine or tryptophan. D genes are given only for firm matches. Expanded clones are given a class, and other clones once, few, many or no size at all.

NA	TRBV5-8	TRBJ1-6	NA	CASSLEEGLGSYNSPLHF	TGTGCCAGCAGCTTAGAAGAGGGACTCGGCTCCTATAATTCACCCCTCCACTTT
NA	TRBV28	TRBJ1-2	once	CASSFPQGYGYTF	TGTGCCAGCAGTTTCCCTCAGGGCTATGGCTACACCTTC
TRBD1	TRBV2	TRBJ1-1	once	CASTDRGAPQWSEAFF	TGTGCCAGCACTGACAGGGGGGCTCCCCAATGGAGTGAAGCTTTCTTT
NA	TRBV28	TRBJ1-2	NA	CASSTKGFTYGYTF	TGTGCCAGCAGTACCAAAGGATTTACCTATGGCTACACCTTC
TRBD2	TRBV5-4	TRBJ2-1	once	CASSPMGVAGYNEQFF	TGTGCCAGCAGCCCGATGGGGGTAGCGGGGTACAATGAGCAGTTCTTC
NA	TRBV18	TRBJ1-5	once	CASSPSRSNQPQHF	TGTGCCAGCTCACCATCCAGAAGCAATCAGCCCCAGCATTTT
NA	TRBV6-1	TRBJ1-4	NA	CASSQGLVYEKLFF	TGTGCCAGCAGCCAGGGTTTGGTGTATGAAAAACTGTTTTTT
TRBD1	TRBV5-6	TRBJ2-2	NA	CASRVQGAETGELFF	TGTGCCAGCAGAGTACAGGGGGCAGAGACCGGGGAGCTGTTTTTT
NA	TRBV13	TRBJ2-1	NA	CTTTQGIYNEQFF	TGTACTACCACGCAGGGAATCTACAATGAGCAGTTCTTC
NA	TRBV6-1	TRBJ1-1	NA	CASRDRPLERAFF	TGTGCCAGCAGGGACAGACCTCTCGAGAGGGCTTTCTTT
NA	TRBV5-6	TRBJ1-5	NA	CASSLVGSQPQHF	TGTGCCAGCAGCTTGGTGGGTTCTCAGCCCCAGCATTTT
NA	TRBV11-3	TRBJ2-1	NA	CASSLDRSGSYNEQFF	TGTGCCAGCAGCTTAGATAGGAGCGGTTCCTACAATGAGCAGTTCTTC
TRBD1	TRBV9	TRBJ1-2	NA	CASSPDRRLDGYTF	TGTGCCAGCAGCCCGGACAGGCGGCTTGATGGCTACACCTTC
TRBD2	TRBV7-6	TRBJ2-3	NA	CASSLGASGTFTDTQYF	TGTGCCAGCAGCTTAGGCGCTAGCGGGACCTTTACAGATACGCAGTATTTT
TRBD1	TRBV25-1	TRBJ2-2	once	CASSHQGANTGELFF	TGTGCCAGCAGTCACCAGGGGGCGAACACCGGGGAGCTGTTTTTT
NA	TRBV4-1	TRBJ1-5	NA	CASSQVGGRRNQPQHF	TGCGCCAGCAGCCAAGTTGGAGGTCGACGCAATCAGCCCCAGCATTTT
NA	TRBV7-9	TRBJ2-2	NA	CASSARDSGTGELFF	TGTGCCAGCAGCGCGCGGGACAGCGGCACCGGGGAGCTGTTTTTT
NA	TRBV9	TRBJ2-7	NA	CASSEKPGGGYEQYF	TGTGCCAGCAGTGAAAAACCCGGGGGAGGCTACGAGCAGTACTTC
NA	TRBV2	TRBJ2-3	NA	CASNRGNPSTDTQYF	TGTGCCAGCAATCGGGGAAACCCTAGCACAGATACGCAGTATTTT
TRBD1	TRBV7-8	TRBJ1-1	NA	CASSTTGAWNTEAFF	TGTGCCAGCAGCACCACAGGGGCTTGGAACACTGAAGCTTTCTTT
TRBD1	TRBV5-4	TRBJ2-1	few	CASRQEGGYLFYNEQFF	TGTGCCAGCAGACAAGAAGGGGGCTACCTATTTTACAATGAGCAGTTCTTC
NA	TRBV6-1	TRBJ1-1	NA	CASRGIVQLNTEAFF	TGTGCCAGCAGGGGAATCGTACAGCTGAACACTGAAGCTTTCTTT
NA	TRBV20-1	TRBJ2-7	NA	CSAKSGEQYF	TGCAGTGCTAAAAGCGGCGAGCAGTACTTC
TRBD1	TRBV28	TRBJ1-5	NA	CASSSIHSSPGQGWGSNQPQHF	TGTGCCAGCAGTTCAATTCATTCATCGCCGGGACAGGGTTGGGGTAGCAATCAGCCCCAGCATTTT
NA	TRBV6-5	TRBJ1-1	NA	CASSYMEFPEAFF	TGTGCCAGCAGTTACATGGAATTCCCGGAAGCTTTCTTT
NA	TRBV5-1	TRBJ2-5	NA	CASSLGPQETQYF	TGCGCCAGCAGCTTGGGGCCGCAAGAGACCCAGTACTTC
NA	TRBV6-1	TRBJ2-5	once	CASSEARLLIQYF	TGTGCCAGCAGTGAAGCTCGGCTTTTGATCCAGTACTTC
TRBD2	TRBV30	TRBJ2-2	NA	CAWRRGLAGNPGELFF	TGTGCCTGGAGGAGGGGACTAGCGGGGAACCCCGGGGAGCTGTTTTTT
NA	TRBV5-4	TRBJ2-7	NA	CASSLEVGPYEQYF	TGTGCCAGCAGCTTGGAAGTGGGCCCCTACGAGCAGTACTTC
NA	TRBV27	TRBJ1-6	NA	CASSRTGLDSPLHF	TGTGCCAGCAGTCGAACAGGGTTGGATTCACCCCTCCACTTT
NA	TRBV13	TRBJ1-4	few	CASSLGTVNEKLFF	TGTGCCAGCAGCTTAGGGACGGTTAATGAAAAACTGTTTTTT
TRBD2	TRBV5-1	TRBJ2-7	NA	CASSDGLAGREQYF	TGCGCCAGCAGCGATGGACTAGCGGGGAGAGAGCAGTACTTC
NA	TRBV10-3	TRBJ1-1	NA	CAISDGEAEAFF	TGTGCCATCAGTGATGGCGAGGCTGAAGCTTTCTTT
TRBD1	TRBV19	TRBJ2-2	NA	CASTSTGYTGELFF	TGTGCCAGTACCTCGACAGGGTACACCGGGGAGCTGTTTTTT
NA	TRBV15	TRBJ2-1	NA	CATSTYNEQFF	TGTGCCACCAGCACATACAATGAGCAGTTCTTC
NA	TRBV10-3	TRBJ2-1	NA	CAISSIRATNNEQFF	TGTGCCATCAGTAGTATAAGGGCCACCAACAATGAGCAGTTCTTC
TRBD2	TRBV7-9	TRBJ2-3	once	CASIASGGAKDTQYF	TGTGCCAGCATCGCTAGCGGGGGGGCGAAAGATACGCAGTATTTT
TRBD1	TRBV28	TRBJ2-7	NA	CASSPPWTGNSEQYF	TGTGCCAGCAGTCCCCCTTGGACAGGGAATAGCGAGCAGTACTTC
NA	TRBV5-4	TRBJ2-2	NA	CASSRKGTGELFF	TGTGCCAGCAGCCGCAAGGGCACCGGGGAGCTGTTTTTT
NA	TRBV28	TRBJ2-3	once	CASSLFRLSSTDTQYF	TGTGCCAGCAGTTTATTCCGACTCTCTAGCACAGATACGCAGTATTTT